This section outlines one T cell receptor beta chain sequence together with its context. Its target is unknown. Germline V gene lookup returns CDR1 SGHRS and CDR2 YFSETQ. V was trimmed by 4 bases and J by 6 bases, leaving 13 bases between them. CDR3 length: 13 residues. Replicate sorted-subset PCRs were loaded with approximately 190 ng DNA, about 28,000 T cell genomes. Method: immunoSEQ multiplex PCR; TCRdb's copy keeps in-frame clones and lacks some. This sample has about 990,000 clones, with around 82% found just once. This sample is part of a study of shared clonotypes between healthy human individuals. Study results and caveats: It was anticipated that sequencing depth would influence how many clonotypes donors shared. In contrast to clonotypes shared by all four donors, non-shared clonotypes had lower generation probabilities. Since donors were few, the genetic and exposure-history diversity represented was limited.

This chain connects TRBV5-1 to TRBJ1-1, with unresolved D. Sequencing input: memory CD4+ T cells from PBMCs. Subset indicated: CD45RA-negative fraction. The receptor was isolated from a man younger than 30 in good health. Some clones in this sample may be carry-over from other donors' samples. DNA of the CDR3: TGCGCCAGCAGCCTAGATCTTCTGGCTGAAGCTTTCTTT. This translates into CASSLDLLAEAFF.